The clone carrying this TCR beta chain was counted a single time. In replicate PCRs of sorted subsets, around 0.2 ug DNA, approximately 28,000 T cell genomes, was used. In the authors' workflow: ImmunoSEQ output held junction-only sequences without quality scores, so filtering differed. Sequencing was performed with immunoSEQ multiplex PCR; in TCRdb, only in-frame clones are kept and a portion is missing. V and J calls and clone size are as listed in that table; D and trimming were resolved from the DNA. The table has 2,500,000 or so clones, about 92% seen once. The healthy adult donors were HIV-negative and reported no recent acute infections or vaccinations. Partitioning of CD4+ cells yielded a CD45RA+ naive subset and a CD45RA-negative memory subset. Germline trimming cut 6 bases from V and 3 bases from J; bases unmatched to any gene: 8. The CDR3 is 15 residues long. Germline CDR1 SNHLY, CDR2 FYNNEI.

This sample was included in a study of shared clonotypes between healthy human individuals. This receptor was obtained from a man aged 18 to 30 in good health. The chain is built from TRBV2 and TRBJ1-5, with TRBD1 identical over 7 bases. The sequenced sample consisted of naive CD4+ T cells sorted from blood. Indicated subset: CD45RA+ positively selected. The CDR3 sequence is CASSPGDRTNQPQHF. CDR3 sequence (DNA): TGTGCCAGCAGCCCTGGGGACAGAACCAATCAGCCCCAGCATTTT.